This T cell receptor (beta chain) was captured by sequencing in a study of vaccination and CD4 T cells after COVID-19. Scientists ran DNA taken from cultured CD4+ T cells through the Oncomine TCR Beta short-read assay for sequencing. TCRdb used MiXCR to reprocess the PCR reads, holding one entry per CDR3 protein. Of 15,000 to 25,000 distinct CDR3 sequences listed, around 50% are singletons. As for treatment: approximately 11-day PBMC culture with coronavirus spike peptide pools or control peptides (ViraFEST assay). This clonotype showed up just a few times. The antigen remains unidentified. CDR1 is SNHLY, CDR2 FYNNEI, per germline. The V gene lost 4 bases and the J gene lost 3 bases, with 10 bases spanning the gap. This CDR3 region has 14 residues.

This receptor was taken from a human donor who had recovered from COVID-19. Material for sequencing was CD4+ T cells from blood, cultured in vitro. The chain couples TRBV2 to TRBJ1-5; D gene uncertain. Written as DNA, the CDR3 is TGTGCCAGCAGTGGCCACCGGGACAATCAGCCCCAGCATTTT. It encodes CASSGHRDNQPQHF. Based on the CDR3 plus reference TRBV2 and TRBJ1-5, the full variable domain is EPEVTQTPSHQVTQMGQEVILRCVPISNHLYFYWYRQILGQKVEFLVSFYNNEISEKSEIFDDQFSVERPDGSNFTLKIRSTKLEDSAMYFCASSGHRDNQPQHFGDGTRLSIL.